This is a list of T cell receptor beta chains from one sample in a study of shared clonotypes between healthy human individuals. The assay was immunoSEQ multiplex PCR, and TCRdb's table has in-frame clones only and misses some. The table lists 2 million to 3 million clones, roughly 92% of them singletons. The sequencing input was naive CD4+ T cells sorted from blood. These receptors were collected from a man younger than 35 in good health. Each CDR3 is given with its conserved first and last residue. A D gene is named only where the DNA matches it firmly.

D,V,length,J,CDR3,DNA
.,TRBV19,14,TRBJ2-3,CASSSGPRVDTQYF,TGTGCCAGTAGTTCCGGACCGAGGGTGGATACGCAGTATTTT
.,TRBV4-2,15,TRBJ2-1,CASSQGYSEAHEQFF,TGTGCCAGCAGCCAAGGGTACTCCGAGGCACATGAGCAGTTCTTC
.,TRBV9,15,TRBJ1-6,CASSVGVRDNSPLHF,TGTGCCAGCAGCGTAGGAGTCAGGGATAATTCACCCCTCCACTTT
TRBD2,TRBV4-1,16,TRBJ2-1,CASSQPRSGGRNEQFF,TGCGCCAGCAGCCAACCCCGGTCGGGGGGAAGGAATGAGCAGTTCTTC
TRBD2,TRBV9,18,TRBJ2-6,CASSVDKRGGPGANVLTF,TGTGCCAGCAGCGTAGATAAGCGGGGGGGCCCTGGGGCCAACGTCCTGACTTTC
.,TRBV7-2,12,TRBJ2-1,CASSLTANEQFF,TGTGCCAGCAGCTTAACCGCAAATGAGCAGTTCTTC
.,TRBV5-1,17,TRBJ1-2,CASSLDRGPLNPYGYTF,TGCGCCAGCAGCTTGGATCGAGGACCTCTGAACCCATATGGCTACACCTTC
.,TRBV4-1,14,TRBJ2-6,CASSPPGGANVLTF,TGCGCCAGCAGCCCCCCGGGTGGGGCCAACGTCCTGACTTTC
.,TRBV5-4,14,TRBJ2-7,CASSLTGTNGEQYF,TGTGCCAGCAGCTTAACAGGGACCAACGGGGAGCAGTACTTC
TRBD2,TRBV9,16,TRBJ2-7,CASSVFITSGRGEQYF,TGTGCCAGCAGCGTGTTTATAACTAGCGGGAGGGGCGAGCAGTACTTC
.,TRBV30,13,TRBJ2-1,CAWSVARNNEQFF,TGTGCCTGGAGTGTAGCCAGGAACAATGAGCAGTTCTTC
TRBD1,TRBV7-9,15,TRBJ2-1,CASSPPGQANNEQFF,TGTGCCAGCAGCCCTCCGGGACAGGCCAACAATGAGCAGTTCTTC
.,TRBV6-6,15,TRBJ2-1,CASSQGQFSYNEQFF,TGTGCCAGCAGTCAAGGACAGTTTTCCTACAATGAGCAGTTCTTC
TRBD1,TRBV18,14,TRBJ2-1,CASSPGQGYNEQFF,TGTGCCAGCTCACCGGGACAGGGGTACAATGAGCAGTTCTTC
TRBD2,TRBV7-6,16,TRBJ2-2,CASSGQTGTSGGELFF,TGTGCCAGCAGCGGACAAACCGGGACTAGCGGCGGGGAGCTGTTTTTT
.,TRBV28,12,TRBJ1-5,CASSLGAGPQHF,TGTGCCAGCAGTTTGGGGGCTGGGCCCCAGCATTTT
.,TRBV5-4,15,TRBJ2-1,CASTPSLASYNEQFF,TGTGCCAGCACCCCGAGTCTAGCTTCCTACAATGAGCAGTTCTTC
TRBD1,TRBV19,14,TRBJ2-1,CASSIIGGRNEQFF,TGTGCCAGTAGTATAATAGGGGGCAGGAATGAGCAGTTCTTC
.,TRBV5-1,14,TRBJ2-3,CASSSTGSTDTQYF,TGCGCCAGCAGCTCGACCGGCAGCACAGATACGCAGTATTTT
.,TRBV6-1,14,TRBJ2-4,CASSAGPNNYIQYF,TGTGCCAGCAGTGCGGGACCCAATAATTACATTCAGTACTTC
TRBD2,TRBV6-6,16,TRBJ2-5,CASSRTSGDLQETQYF,TGTGCCAGCAGCCGGACTAGCGGGGATCTACAAGAGACCCAGTACTTC
.,TRBV2,14,TRBJ2-7,CASSPPGSPYEQYF,TGTGCCAGCAGTCCCCCGGGGTCCCCCTACGAGCAGTACTTC
.,TRBV11-2,11,TRBJ2-7,CASSLDGEQYF,TGTGCCAGCAGCTTAGATGGCGAGCAGTACTTC
TRBD1,TRBV19,13,TRBJ2-1,CASRGQGNNEQFF,TGTGCCAGTAGGGGACAGGGCAACAATGAGCAGTTCTTC
.,TRBV27,17,TRBJ1-6,CASSLPRGGAENSPLHF,TGTGCCAGCAGTTTACCAAGGGGAGGGGCGGAAAATTCACCCCTCCACTTT
.,TRBV5-1,14,TRBJ2-7,CASSLAARSYEQYF,TGCGCCAGCAGCTTGGCCGCGCGGAGCTACGAGCAGTACTTC
.,TRBV7-9,15,TRBJ2-7,CASSQIQGVIYEQYF,TGTGCCAGCAGCCAGATACAGGGCGTAATCTACGAGCAGTACTTC
.,TRBV11-2,17,TRBJ2-4,CASSAHPGQLHKNIQYF,TGTGCCAGCAGCGCCCACCCCGGGCAGCTACACAAAAACATTCAGTACTTC
.,TRBV18,16,TRBJ2-3,CASSPALVGGTDTQYF,TGTGCCAGCTCACCCGCTCTAGTAGGGGGAACAGATACGCAGTATTTT
.,TRBV11-1,12,TRBJ2-3,CASSGRTDTQYF,TGTGCCAGCAGCGGTAGAACAGATACGCAGTATTTT
TRBD1,TRBV9,17,TRBJ1-3,CASSVGDRVKSGNTIYF,TGTGCCAGCAGCGTAGGGGACAGGGTAAAGTCTGGAAACACCATATATTTT
.,TRBV11-3,14,TRBJ2-2,CASSLLPNTGELFF,TGTGCCAGCAGCTTACTCCCGAACACCGGGGAGCTGTTTTTT
.,TRBV27,15,TRBJ2-6,CASALNTGGANVLTF,TGTGCCAGCGCCCTTAATACGGGGGGGGCCAACGTCCTGACTTTC
.,TRBV5-1,13,TRBJ2-7,CASSPGHLYEQYF,TGCGCCAGCAGCCCGGGACACCTCTACGAGCAGTACTTC
TRBD1,TRBV5-1,16,TRBJ2-2,CASSFQGALNTGELFF,TGCGCCAGCAGCTTCCAGGGGGCCCTCAACACCGGGGAGCTGTTTTTT
.,TRBV2,11,TRBJ1-2,CASRDGYGYTF,TGTGCCAGCCGGGACGGCTATGGCTACACCTTC
TRBD2,TRBV18,17,TRBJ2-1,CASSLKVASGDHNEQFF,TGTGCCAGCTCCCTCAAGGTGGCTAGCGGAGACCACAATGAGCAGTTCTTC
TRBD1,TRBV7-9,14,TRBJ2-3,CASLAGGSADTQYF,TGTGCCAGTTTGGCAGGGGGCTCCGCAGATACGCAGTATTTT
TRBD1,TRBV9,15,TRBJ1-2,CASSVGGTGNYGYTF,TGTGCCAGCAGCGTTGGAGGGACAGGGAACTATGGCTACACCTTC
.,TRBV7-3,15,TRBJ1-1,CASSPGGRKNTEAFF,TGTGCCAGCAGCCCTGGGGGGCGGAAAAACACTGAAGCTTTCTTT
.,TRBV6-5,15,TRBJ1-1,CASSSNTQGNTEAFF,TGTGCCAGCAGTTCCAACACACAGGGTAACACTGAAGCTTTCTTT
.,TRBV6-6,16,TRBJ2-7,CASSYPKTGGWDEQYF,TGTGCCAGCAGTTACCCAAAGACAGGAGGCTGGGACGAGCAGTACTTC
.,TRBV25-1,13,TRBJ2-1,CASSARVMAEQFF,TGTGCCAGCAGTGCCAGAGTGATGGCCGAGCAGTTCTTC
.,TRBV5-4,16,TRBJ2-1,CASSFGGPSRVNEQFF,TGTGCCAGCAGCTTCGGCGGGCCAAGTCGGGTAAATGAGCAGTTCTTC
.,TRBV29-1,14,TRBJ2-7,CSVPEAFSRDEQYF,TGCAGCGTCCCCGAAGCCTTCTCCAGAGACGAGCAGTACTTC
.,TRBV6-5,11,TRBJ2-7,CASRRAYEQYF,TGTGCCAGCCGGAGAGCCTACGAGCAGTACTTC
.,TRBV29-1,14,TRBJ1-3,CSATDTVSGNTIYF,TGCAGCGCCACGGACACGGTCTCTGGAAACACCATATATTTT
TRBD2,TRBV5-1,16,TRBJ2-3,CASSRTSGGYTDTQYF,TGCGCCAGCAGCAGAACTAGCGGGGGCTACACAGATACGCAGTATTTT
.,TRBV18,14,TRBJ1-2,CASSPAQPNYGYTF,TGTGCCAGCTCACCAGCCCAGCCTAACTATGGCTACACCTTC
.,TRBV5-5,15,TRBJ1-2,CASSLDPQGNYGYTF,TGTGCCAGCAGCTTGGACCCCCAGGGCAACTATGGCTACACCTTC
.,TRBV5-1,14,TRBJ2-4,CASSLGVAKNIQYF,TGCGCCAGCAGCTTGGGTGTGGCCAAAAACATTCAGTACTTC
TRBD2,TRBV6-1,16,TRBJ2-7,CASSGRGTSGRYEQYF,TGTGCCAGCAGTGGCAGGGGGACTAGCGGGAGATACGAGCAGTACTTC
.,TRBV6-1,18,TRBJ2-6,CASSEGLLGGSGANVLTF,TGTGCCAGCAGTGAAGGTTTACTGGGGGGATCTGGGGCCAACGTCCTGACTTTC
TRBD1,TRBV11-3,15,TRBJ2-3,CASGTGTGGADTQYF,TGTGCCAGCGGAACCGGGACAGGGGGCGCAGATACGCAGTATTTT